This T cell receptor beta chain stems from a study of blood T cell repertoires in COVID-19. The wider study: COVID-19 samples from acute and convalescent phases originated in the United States, Italy and Spain.

How the authors handled the data: Using reference gene primer amplification, nucleated cell counts were estimated. Method: immunoSEQ multiplex PCR; TCRdb's copy keeps in-frame clones and lacks some. V and J calls and clone size are as listed in that table; D and trimming were resolved from the DNA. The sample lists about 230,000 clones; over 80% were seen once. CDR1 SGDLS and CDR2 YYNGEE come from the germline V gene. The CDR3 is 16 amino acids. Trimming took 4 bases from V and 2 from J, leaving 13 bases between them. The count of this clone is one. V usage is TRBV9 and J usage is TRBJ2-6; D possibly corresponds to TRBD1 (6 bases). The clonotype comes from a woman between 65 and 79 years old with active or convalescent COVID-19. Sequencing was carried out using peripheral blood. The CDR3 region has the DNA TGTGCCAGCAGCCCCCGGACAGTACCTGGGGCCAACGTCCTGACTTTC. This encodes CASSPRTVPGANVLTF.